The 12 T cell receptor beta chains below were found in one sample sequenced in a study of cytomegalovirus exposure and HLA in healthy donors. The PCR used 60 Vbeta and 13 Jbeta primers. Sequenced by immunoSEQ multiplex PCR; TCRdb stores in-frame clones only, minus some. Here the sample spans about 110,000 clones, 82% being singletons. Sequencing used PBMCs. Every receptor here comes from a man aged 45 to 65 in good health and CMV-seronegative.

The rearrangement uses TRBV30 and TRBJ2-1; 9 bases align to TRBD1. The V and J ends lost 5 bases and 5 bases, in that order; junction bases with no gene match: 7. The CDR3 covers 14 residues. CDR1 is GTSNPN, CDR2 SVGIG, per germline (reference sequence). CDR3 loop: CAWQTGGADNEQFF. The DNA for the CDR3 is TGTGCCTGGCAAACAGGGGGCGCCGACAATGAGCAGTTCTTC.

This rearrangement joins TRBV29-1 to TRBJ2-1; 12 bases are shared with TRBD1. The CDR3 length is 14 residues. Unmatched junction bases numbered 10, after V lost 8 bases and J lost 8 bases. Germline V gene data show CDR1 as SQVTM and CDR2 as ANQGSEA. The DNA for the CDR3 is TGCAGCTCCGGAGGTGGGACAGGGGGCGATGAGCAGTTCTTC. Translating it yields CSSGGGTGGDEQFF.

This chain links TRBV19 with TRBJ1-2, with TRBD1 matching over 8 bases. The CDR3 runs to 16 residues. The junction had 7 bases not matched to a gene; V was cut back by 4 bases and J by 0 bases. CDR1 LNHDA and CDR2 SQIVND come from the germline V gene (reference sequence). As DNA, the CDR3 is TGTGCCAGTAGTACCCCCCGGGACAGGACTAACTATGGCTACACCTTC. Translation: CASSTPRDRTNYGYTF.

The DNA for the CDR3 is TGTGCCAGCAGTTCGTGGGACAGGGAGCCGGAAAAACTGTTTTTT. Amino acid sequence: CASSSWDREPEKLFF. This rearrangement joins TRBV6-1 to TRBJ1-4; 9 bases are a match to TRBD1. The CDR3 is made up of 15 amino acids. Germline V gene data show CDR1 as MNHNS and CDR2 as SASEGT. The V gene end was trimmed by 5 bases and the J gene end by 8 bases; junction bases not matched to a gene: 9.

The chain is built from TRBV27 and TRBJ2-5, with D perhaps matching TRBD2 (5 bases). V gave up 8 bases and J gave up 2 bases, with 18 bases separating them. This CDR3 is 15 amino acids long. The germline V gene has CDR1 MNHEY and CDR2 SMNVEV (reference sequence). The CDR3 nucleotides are TGTGCCAGCTGGAAGCCCGACGGGATACAAGAGACCCAGTACTTC. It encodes CASWKPDGIQETQYF.

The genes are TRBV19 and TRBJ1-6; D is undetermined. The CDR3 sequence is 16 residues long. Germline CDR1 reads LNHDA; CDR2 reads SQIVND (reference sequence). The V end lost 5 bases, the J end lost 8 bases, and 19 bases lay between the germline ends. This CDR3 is CASSRDLVVMDSPLHF. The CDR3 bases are TGTGCCAGTAGTCGTGATTTGGTAGTTATGGATTCACCCCTCCACTTT.

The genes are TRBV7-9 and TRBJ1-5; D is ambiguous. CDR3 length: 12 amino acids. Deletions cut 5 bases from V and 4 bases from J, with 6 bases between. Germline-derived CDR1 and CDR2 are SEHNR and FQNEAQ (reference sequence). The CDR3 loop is CASSLKNQPQHF. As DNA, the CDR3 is TGTGCCAGCAGCCTAAAAAATCAGCCCCAGCATTTT.

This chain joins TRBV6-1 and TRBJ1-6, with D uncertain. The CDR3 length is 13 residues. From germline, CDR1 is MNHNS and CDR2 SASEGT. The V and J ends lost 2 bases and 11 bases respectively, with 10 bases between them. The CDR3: CASSESRSPPLHF. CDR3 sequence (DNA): TGTGCCAGCAGTGAATCCAGATCACCACCCCTCCACTTT.

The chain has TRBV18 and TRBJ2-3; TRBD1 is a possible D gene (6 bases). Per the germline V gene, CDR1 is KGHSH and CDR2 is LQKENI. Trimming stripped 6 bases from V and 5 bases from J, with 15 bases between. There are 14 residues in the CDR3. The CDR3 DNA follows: TGTGCCAGCTCTGACACAGGGACGATAGATACGCAGTATTTT. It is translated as CASSDTGTIDTQYF.

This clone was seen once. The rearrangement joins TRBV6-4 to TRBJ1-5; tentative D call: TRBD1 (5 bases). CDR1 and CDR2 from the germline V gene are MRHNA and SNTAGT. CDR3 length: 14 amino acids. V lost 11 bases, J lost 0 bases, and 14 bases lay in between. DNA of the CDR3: TGTGCCGTCCCGGGGGGAAATAGCAATCAGCCCCAGCATTTT. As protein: CAVPGGNSNQPQHF.

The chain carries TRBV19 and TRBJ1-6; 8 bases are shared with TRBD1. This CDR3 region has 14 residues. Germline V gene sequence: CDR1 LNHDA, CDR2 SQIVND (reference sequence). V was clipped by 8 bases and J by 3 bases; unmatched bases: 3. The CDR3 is CASAGGGYNSPLHF. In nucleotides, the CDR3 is TGTGCCAGTGCAGGGGGCGGCTATAATTCACCCCTCCACTTT. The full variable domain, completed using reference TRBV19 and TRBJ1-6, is DGGITQSPKYLFRKEGQNVTLSCEQNLNHDAMYWYRQDPGQGLRLIYYSQIVNDFQKGDIAEGYSVSREKKESFPLTVTSAQKNPTAFYLCASAGGGYNSPLHFGNGTRLTVT.

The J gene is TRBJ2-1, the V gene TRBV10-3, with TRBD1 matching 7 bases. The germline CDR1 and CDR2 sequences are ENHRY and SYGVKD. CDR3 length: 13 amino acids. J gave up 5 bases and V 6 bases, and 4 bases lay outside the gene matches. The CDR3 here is CAISSGQNNEQFF. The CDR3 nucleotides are TGTGCCATCAGCTCGGGACAGAACAATGAGCAGTTCTTC.